The 29 T cell receptor beta chains listed next were all sequenced from one sample in a study of T cell changes during pregnancy in multiple sclerosis. Sequencing used immunoSEQ multiplex PCR; TCRdb keeps in-frame clones, though not all of them. The top ten hold about 3.8% of the sample, which has around 85,000 clones, roughly nine tenths seen once. The specimen was PBMCs, collected in the first trimester of pregnancy. The receptor set was obtained from a female donor in good health, serving as a control in a pregnancy study. Some clones in this sample may be carry-over from other donors' samples.

The V gene is TRBV21-1, the J gene TRBJ1-4; TRBD1 is the table's D call, not checked against the DNA. TRBV21-1 is reported as a pseudogene. This CDR3 is built from 14 residues. CDR3 sequence (DNA): TGTGCCAGCAGCGCAGGCAGAACTAATGAAAAACTGTTTTTT. This gives the protein CASSAGRTNEKLFF.

The chain recombines TRBV27 with TRBJ2-2; the match to TRBD2 covers 7 bases. This CDR3 has 17 amino acids. J lost 2 bases, V lost 5 bases, and 11 bases had no gene match. Germline CDR1 MNHEY, CDR2 SMNVEV (reference sequence). In DNA, the CDR3 is TGTGCCAGCAGTCCTAATAGACTAGCACTTAACACCGGGGAGCTGTTTTTT. Protein product: CASSPNRLALNTGELFF.

This chain connects TRBV6-5 to TRBJ1-1, with 7 nucleotides matching TRBD1. V lost 5 bases, J lost 5 bases, and 8 bases stayed unmatched. CDR1 is MNHEY, CDR2 SVGAGI, per germline. The CDR3 has 14 residues. CDR3 coding DNA: TGTGCCAGCAGTACCCGAAGGGGGCGAACTGAAGCTTTCTTT. As protein: CASSTRRGRTEAFF.

This clone was seen a single time. The CDR3: CASSQSGLAGGSSYNEQFF. DNA of the CDR3: TGCGCCAGCAGCCAATCCGGACTAGCGGGGGGAAGCTCCTACAATGAGCAGTTCTTC. The chain is built from TRBV4-1 and TRBJ2-1; 14 bases match TRBD2. CDR3 length: 19 residues. Germline CDR1 and CDR2: MGHRA and YSYEKL. The trim removed 2 bases at V and 0 bases at J, leaving 6 bases unmatched.

About this clone itself: This CDR3 is also generated by other DNA sequences in the sample. The chain joins TRBV4-3 to TRBJ2-1; D is possibly TRBD2 (5 bases). Germline-derived CDR1 and CDR2 are LGHNA and YSLEER. V lost 0 bases and J 0 bases, leaving 9 bases between the germline ends. This CDR3 contains 16 residues. The CDR3 region is CASSQDSGSSYNEQFF. The CDR3 region has the DNA TGCGCCAGCAGCCAAGATTCGGGAAGCTCCTACAATGAGCAGTTCTTC.

This clone has only one observation. The rearrangement joins TRBV30 to TRBJ2-7; possible D gene TRBD1, 6 bases. V dropped 8 bases and J dropped 4 bases, with 12 bases sitting between them. Germline CDR1 and CDR2: GTSNPN and SVGIG (reference sequence). The CDR3 covers 11 residues. For the CDR3, the DNA is TGTGCCCTGGACAGCCATTACGAGCAGTACTTC. It is translated as CALDSHYEQYF.

The chain carries TRBV4-3 and TRBJ2-1; possible D gene TRBD2, 6 bases. This CDR3 is built from 15 residues. The V end was cut by 0 bases, the J end by 5 bases, with 11 bases between. Germline V CDR1 and CDR2: LGHNA, YSLEER. The CDR3, as DNA: TGCGCCAGCAGCCAAGATACGGGAGAAGACAATGAGCAGTTCTTC. Its translation: CASSQDTGEDNEQFF.

The V and J genes are TRBV11-2 and TRBJ2-1; 7 nucleotides line up with TRBD1. Germline CDR1 is SGHAT and CDR2 is FQNNGV. CDR3 length: 16 amino acids. Trimming took 2 bases from V and 0 from J; bases not matched to a gene: 4. The CDR3 DNA is TGTGCCAGCAGCTTATCTTGGGACAGCTCCTACAATGAGCAGTTCTTC. Translating gives CASSLSWDSSYNEQFF.

The genes are TRBV2 and TRBJ2-4; D not resolved. The V end lost 8 bases, the J end lost 0 bases, and 14 bases lay between the germline ends. Germline V CDR1 and CDR2: SNHLY, FYNNEI. There are 15 residues in the CDR3. DNA of the CDR3: TGTGCCAGCGGCGAGGAACGCCTAGCCAAAAACATTCAGTACTTC. Translated: CASGEERLAKNIQYF.

This clone is a singleton in its sample. The chain carries TRBV4-1 and TRBJ2-5, with 7 bases matching TRBD1. Germline V gene lookup returns CDR1 MGHRA and CDR2 YSYEKL. CDR3 length equals 15 residues. Trimming took 4 bases from V and 7 from J; bases not matched to a gene: 12. The CDR3 protein is CASSLRDSRYGTQYF. Here the CDR3 DNA reads TGCGCCAGCAGCCTCCGGGACAGCCGCTACGGGACCCAGTACTTC.

This CDR3 reads CASSYSIRSPEAFF. CDR3 nucleotide sequence: TGTGCCAGCAGTTACTCGATTAGAAGCCCTGAAGCTTTCTTT. This chain uses TRBV6-6 with TRBJ1-1; D gene ambiguous. The CDR3 runs to 14 residues. Germline V gene sequence: CDR1 MNHNY, CDR2 SVGAGI (reference sequence). Trimming left V 0 bases short and J 6 bases short, with 11 bases between.

This sequence joins TRBV5-4 and TRBJ1-6; 9 bases fit TRBD1. The germline V gene has CDR1 SGHNT and CDR2 YYREEE (reference sequence). CDR3 length equals 13 residues. The trim removed 4 bases at V and 12 bases at J, leaving 5 bases unmatched. CDR3 loop: CASSPGQGEPLHF. CDR3 DNA: TGTGCCAGCAGCCCGGGACAGGGTGAACCCCTCCACTTT.

This rearrangement joins TRBV13 to TRBJ1-4; 9 bases agree with TRBD1. The CDR3 consists of 19 residues. After removal of 1 base from V and 7 bases from J, the junction contained 16 bases not matched to a gene. Germline loops: CDR1 PRHDT, CDR2 FYEKMQ (reference sequence). CDR3 coding DNA: TGTGCCAGCAGCTTAGTATTAAGGACAGGGGAGGGCAAGGGTGAAAAACTGTTTTTT. Translated: CASSLVLRTGEGKGEKLFF.

The rearrangement joins TRBV20-1 to TRBJ1-2, with no clear D. The CDR3 length is 11 residues. From germline, CDR1 is DFQATT and CDR2 SNEGSKA (reference sequence). V was shortened by 3 bases and J by 4 bases, with 6 bases between the two germline ends. The chain's CDR3 is CSASPSYGYTF. CDR3 nucleotides: TGCAGTGCTAGTCCCAGCTATGGCTACACCTTC.

V gene TRBV14 combines with J gene TRBJ1-1, with D tentatively TRBD1 (6 bases). Germline V gene lookup returns CDR1 SGHDN and CDR2 FVKESK. The CDR3 runs 17 residues. V lost 4 bases and J 4 bases, leaving 22 bases between the germline ends. The CDR3 DNA follows: TGTGCCAGCAGCCCATTTAGGGGGACCGGACGGCCCACTGAAGCTTTCTTT. Protein sequence: CASSPFRGTGRPTEAFF.

V usage is TRBV28 and J usage is TRBJ1-1; D unclear. Germline CDR1 and CDR2: MDHEN and SYDVKM. The CDR3 has 13 amino acids. Trimming pared 3 bases from V and 0 bases from J, leaving 5 bases between. The CDR3 DNA reads as TGTGCCAGCAGTTTTGGCTTGAACACTGAAGCTTTCTTT. It yields the protein CASSFGLNTEAFF.

The chain is built from TRBV5-6 and TRBJ1-1; D gene uncertain. V lost 3 bases, J lost 4 bases, and 16 bases lay in between. The germline V gene has CDR1 SGHDT and CDR2 YYEEEE. The CDR3 has 15 amino acids. The CDR3 DNA follows: TGTGCCAGCAGCTCCCTGGCCTCCGGAGGCACTGAAGCTTTCTTT. Translation gives CASSSLASGGTEAFF. Using reference TRBV5-6 and TRBJ1-1 for the parts outside the CDR3, the full variable domain is DAGVTQSPTHLIKTRGQQVTLRCSPKSGHDTVSWYQQALGQGPQFIFQYYEEEERQRGNFPDRFSGHQFPNYSSELNVNALLLGDSALYLCASSSLASGGTEAFFGQGTRLTVV.

V is TRBV28 and J is TRBJ2-6, with D possibly matching TRBD1 (6 bases). The germline gives CDR1 MDHEN, CDR2 SYDVKM. The CDR3 has 16 amino acids. Trimming pared 5 bases from V and 0 bases from J, leaving 11 bases between. CDR3 coding DNA: TGTGCCAGCAGTCAAGGACAGACCTCTGGGGCCAACGTCCTGACTTTC. Protein sequence: CASSQGQTSGANVLTF.

V is TRBV10-3 and J is TRBJ2-1; 9 bases align to TRBD2. The CDR3 has 13 residues. Germline CDR1 is ENHRY and CDR2 is SYGVKD. Trimming took 3 bases from V and 9 from J; bases not matched to a gene: 3. The CDR3 nucleotides are TGTGCCATCAGTGATAGCGGGGGAGGTGAGCAGTTCTTC. It codes for CAISDSGGGEQFF.

The chain combines TRBV30 with TRBJ1-1; D is unclear. This CDR3 spans 14 amino acids. Trimming left V 4 bases short and J 0 bases short, with 12 bases between. Germline CDR1 reads GTSNPN; CDR2 reads SVGIG (reference sequence). The CDR3 is CAWNLKLMNTEAFF. The CDR3 DNA sequence: TGTGCCTGGAATCTGAAACTCATGAACACTGAAGCTTTCTTT.

A note on this clone: The identical CDR3 is also encoded by other nucleotide sequences in the sample. The CDR3 loop is CASSRQGGQPQHF. CDR3 bases: TGTGCCAGCAGCCGACAGGGGGGTCAGCCCCAGCATTTT. J is TRBJ1-5 and V is TRBV7-6; 9 bases match TRBD1. CDR1 and CDR2 (germline): SGHVS, FNYEAQ. This CDR3 spans 13 amino acids. Trimming took 5 bases from V and 6 from J; bases not matched to a gene: 2.

This clone occurred once. This sequence joins TRBV9 and TRBJ2-6; weak D call: TRBD1 (7 bases). This CDR3 comprises 16 residues. V was shortened by 4 bases and J by 0 bases, with 11 bases between the two germline ends. The V gene's germline CDR1 is SGDLS and CDR2 YYNGEE. CDR3 in DNA: TGTGCCAGCAGCCCCAGGGGGGACTCTGGGGCCAACGTCCTGACTTTC. Encoded protein: CASSPRGDSGANVLTF.

The rearrangement joins TRBV6-1 to TRBJ1-1; D is ambiguous. There are 15 residues in the CDR3. V was trimmed by 2 bases and J by 8 bases, leaving 18 bases between them. Germline CDR1 reads MNHNS; CDR2 reads SASEGT. The CDR3 sequence: CASSETPREGAEAFF. The CDR3 region has the DNA TGTGCCAGCAGTGAAACCCCTCGGGAAGGCGCCGAAGCTTTCTTT.

The table lists this clone with a count of one. The CDR3 DNA reads as TGCAGTCCCGCTCAGGTGGAGCAGTTCTTC. Translating gives CSPAQVEQFF. The rearrangement joins TRBV20-1 to TRBJ2-1; D gene ambiguous. Trimming shortened V by 8 bases and J by 10 bases, and 12 bases separated the two germline ends. Germline CDR1 and CDR2: DFQATT and SNEGSKA (reference sequence). The CDR3 has 10 amino acids.

V usage is TRBV28 and J usage is TRBJ1-1; the match to TRBD1 covers 7 bases. The trim removed 6 bases at V and 4 bases at J, leaving 5 bases unmatched. There are 13 residues in the CDR3. The germline V gene encodes CDR1 MDHEN and CDR2 SYDVKM. CDR3 nucleotides: TGTGCCAGCAGCTACAGGGGAGTCACTGAAGCTTTCTTT. As protein: CASSYRGVTEAFF.

The chain links TRBV4-1 to TRBJ2-7; a weak D match, TRBD1 (5 bases). V was cut by 0 bases and J by 4 bases, with 10 bases left in between. The CDR3 contains 14 residues. Germline CDR1 MGHRA, CDR2 YSYEKL. In DNA form, the CDR3 reads TGCGCCAGCAGCCAAGAAGACAGTCCATACGAGCAGTACTTC. It specifies CASSQEDSPYEQYF.

This clone was detected only once. V is TRBV6-1 and J is TRBJ2-7; 7 bases match TRBD2. The germline CDR1 and CDR2 sequences are MNHNS and SASEGT. After removal of 0 bases from V and 6 bases from J, the junction contained 8 bases not matched to a gene. CDR3 size: 15 residues. In DNA, the CDR3 is TGTGCCAGCAGTGAAGCGCAGGGAGGGATACGCGAGCAGTACTTC. Translation gives CASSEAQGGIREQYF.

This clone was seen only a few times. CDR3 sequence reads: CASSLSGVAFF. For the CDR3, the DNA is TGTGCCAGCAGCTTATCGGGGGTGGCGTTCTTC. The chain couples TRBV7-2 to TRBJ2-1, with D possibly matching TRBD2 (6 bases). Between the trimmed V and J ends, which lost 2 bases and 15 bases, there was a span of 11 bases. Germline V gene data show CDR1 as SGHTA and CDR2 as FQGNSA. This CDR3 region has 11 residues.

The chain recombines TRBV18 with TRBJ2-7; no clear D gene. The V gene's germline CDR1 is KGHSH and CDR2 LQKENI. CDR3 length: 15 residues. Trimming removed 5 bases at V and 5 bases at J, with 19 bases between. CDR3 amino acids: CASSISGPTPNEQYF. The CDR3, as DNA: TGTGCCAGCTCAATTTCGGGTCCTACCCCCAACGAGCAGTACTTC.